Given below is one T cell receptor beta chain in context. TCRdb redid the calling of the RT-PCR reads with MiXCR, one entry per CDR3 protein. This table has about 76,000 distinct CDR3 sequences, more than 20% appearing once. This sample stems from a study of patients and donors after allogeneic stem cell transplantation. J was trimmed by 9 bases and V by 1 base; bases with no gene match: 10. The CDR3 spans 15 residues. Germline V gene lookup returns CDR1 SGHNT and CDR2 YYREEE (reference sequence). This chain joins TRBV5-4 and TRBJ2-1, with TRBD2 matching over 7 bases. The sample comprised blood, either unsorted or a sorted T cell fraction (not recorded which). The TCR originated in a human donor who was either an allogeneic HSCT recipient or a stem cell or donor lymphocyte infusion donor (not recorded which). It is not recorded whose cells these are; they may come from a transplant donor. CDR3 residues: CASSLWLAALGEQFF. CDR3 nucleotide sequence: TGTGCCAGCAGCTTGTGGCTAGCGGCCCTCGGTGAGCAGTTCTTC. The entire variable domain, with the rest obtained from reference TRBV5-4 and TRBJ2-1, is as follows: ETGVTQSPTHLIKTRGQQVTLRCSSQSGHNTVSWYQQALGQGPQFIFQYYREEENGRGNFPPRFSGLQFPNYSSELNVNALELDDSALYLCASSLWLAALGEQFFGPGTRLTVL.